This T cell receptor beta chain was captured by sequencing in a study of blood T cell repertoires in COVID-19. For the study at large: Acute and convalescent COVID-19 samples came from the United States, Italy and Spain. T cells, B-cell-depleted T cells, or PBMCs provided the cDNA or gDNA that served as material.

The CDR3 extends over 14 amino acids. Germline CDR1 reads LNHDA; CDR2 reads SQIVND (reference sequence). The V and J ends lost 5 bases and 8 bases respectively, with 15 bases between them. The authors' processing: Estimated nucleated cell counts came from reference gene primer amplification. Some clones are missing from TCRdb's copy, which holds only in-frame ones; the method was immunoSEQ multiplex PCR. V, J and clone size were drawn from that table, and D and trimming were deduced from the DNA. The table lists some 120,000 clones, around three quarters of them singletons. The rearrangement joins TRBV19 to TRBJ1-4, with D possibly matching TRBD1 (5 bases). The sequence was obtained from a human donor in a cohort sampled during active COVID-19. Sequencing was carried out using peripheral blood. CDR3 protein: CASSAMTVGEKLFF. The CDR3 nucleotides are TGTGCCAGTAGTGCAATGACAGTGGGCGAAAAACTGTTTTTT.